This T cell receptor beta chain was identified in a study of cytomegalovirus exposure and HLA in healthy donors. Study-level background: The roughly 700 first-cohort repertoires shared a platform with the approximately 110 validation repertoires, as reported in a later analysis. Study-wide points: The study put some 160 TCR beta chains on its list as cytomegalovirus-associated. The classifier, whose performance was assessed in both the original and validation cohorts, reportedly diagnosed cytomegalovirus status with high specificity and sensitivity.

This clone appeared a single time. The antigen remains unidentified. The sample has other DNA sequences that encode this CDR3 too. Germline-derived CDR1 and CDR2 are GTSNPN and SVGIG (reference sequence). This CDR3 region has 11 residues. With 5 bases removed from V and 7 bases from J, the gap between germline ends came to 9 bases. Measured with immunoSEQ multiplex PCR; TCRdb has only the in-frame clones, and not every one. The sample yields 200,000 to 250,000 clones, approximately 82% seen once. The study drew the donors from its roughly 120-subject validation cohort, separate from the roughly 710-subject first cohort.

The sequence derives from a young woman in good health and CMV-seronegative. V usage is TRBV30 and J usage is TRBJ2-1, with D possibly being TRBD2 (5 bases). The sequencing input was PBMCs. This CDR3 is CAWSPGNEQFF. The CDR3 DNA reads TGTGCCTGGTCACCGGGAAATGAGCAGTTCTTC.